The entry below describes one T cell receptor (beta chain). Its antigen is still unknown. One base away there is no much larger clone; base qualities are not given. The source of the sample is a study of shared clonotypes between healthy human individuals (dated by TCRdb to about 2020). Study-level background: A few men and a couple of women, aged 18 to 49 years, made up the cohort. For each donor, CD4 naive and CD4 memory were each run on three plates, CD8 naive on two plates, and CD8 memory on one plate. The study deeply sequenced blood TCR repertoires of five healthy adults to estimate repertoire size and the extent of clonotype sharing between individuals. To increase sequencing depth and limit assay-specific biases, different laboratories used diverse techniques to prepare libraries and sequence TCR repertoires. Between about 0.9 and 9 billion PBMCs per donor were obtained by leukapheresis.

Using the deep immunoSEQ assay, TCR CDR3 regions were amplified from genomic DNA by multiplex PCR. For each cell subset, the extracted genomic DNA was distributed evenly across all wells of several immunoSEQ 96-well plates, and each plate served as one replicate. Each replicate PCR for sorted subsets received around 0.2 ug genomic DNA, equal to roughly 30,000 T cell genomes. Purified libraries were quantified with a Qubit 3.0 fluorometer, sized on a Bioanalyzer 2100, and re-quantified with the KAPA Library Quantification kit. Each immunoSEQ 96-well plate was sequenced on its own single-read 150-cycle Illumina NextSeq 550 flow cell. Under the source paper's analysis protocol: Because the immunoSEQ output included only junctional sequences and no quality scores, the filtering could not be the same as the filtering used for full-length reads. To assign V/J genes and CDR3, sequences were annotated against IMGT germline references using PyIR, a Python wrapper for IgBLAST v1.9. Reads with weak V/J assignments (E-value above 1e-6), missing CDR3, stop codons, out-of-frame junctions, or ambiguous translated residues were removed. V3J clonotypes were defined as sequences sharing the same inferred V gene, J gene, and CDR3 amino acid sequence. Percentage overlap between repertoires was computed as shared unique clonotypes divided by the size of the smaller repertoire. Three approaches were used to assess repertoire richness: RTK rarefaction, the Chao1 estimator, and Recon v2.1 estimates of unobserved clonotypes. OLGA was used to compute generation probabilities for all TCRbeta clonotypes that the gDNA method yielded from four donors. The clones in this table, taken by TCRdb from immuneACCESS, are in-frame only. Not every clone is retained; where verified, under half of the shortfall comes from an unresolved V gene, and the cause of the rest is unknown. That table supplies the V and J calls and clone size; D and trimming were determined from the DNA. The sample includes approximately 1.1 million clones, with around 82% observed a single time. The top ten hold around 0.47% of the sample.

Points the paper makes about the study in general: Only blood was sampled, and tissue TCR repertoires likely differ from those in blood. Incomplete sequencing was indicated by rarefaction of sorted-subset datasets, despite the large sequencing depth. Pairwise subsampling led to the expectation that sequencing depth would affect the degree of clonotype sharing among donors. Roughly 5% of naive CD4, 3.5% of naive CD8, roughly 2.4% of memory CD4, and about 0.4% of memory CD8 clonotypes were shared across a few donors. Compared with non-shared clonotypes, clonotypes shared by all four sorted-subset donors had higher generation probabilities. Because the study included a small number of donors, the genetic and exposure-history diversity represented was limited. Larger estimated clonotype richness was generally found for naive subsets than for memory subsets.

The germline V gene gives CDR1 as ENHRY and CDR2 as SYGVKD. Clipping removes 8 bases from V and 5 bases from J, with 9 as the unmatched junction base count. The CDR3 goes from the cysteine to the phenylalanine over 13 residues. CDR3 DNA only is kept here, 39 bases in frame from base 1. The donors were healthy, HIV-negative adults who had no recently reported acute infections or vaccinations. All donors were Caucasian adults living in Nashville, Tennessee, USA. CD4+ T cells were enriched by magnetic negative selection; naive cells were then positively selected on CD45RA, and the negative fraction formed the memory subset. Blood was collected by leukapheresis, and PBMCs were isolated by Ficoll-Histopaque density gradient centrifugation and then cryopreserved in liquid nitrogen vapor phase. Purity and quantity of every magnetically sorted T cell population were checked by analytical flow cytometry. Each sorted fraction had its genomic DNA isolated and then quantified by UV absorbance on a Nanodrop 2000c.

The chain was built from TRBV10-3 and TRBJ2-7, with 7 bases in between that match TRBD2. The clonotype originates from a man aged 18-30 years in good health. Some clones in this sample may be carry-over from other donors' samples. Sequencing was performed on memory CD4+ T cells from PBMCs. This specimen's cell subset or site label, interpreted: CD45RA-negative fraction. The CDR3 in this case is CAISREVRHEQYF. The DNA sequence follows: TGTGCCATCTCCCGGGAGGTTCGTCACGAGCAGTACTTC.